A single sample gave rise to the 15 T cell receptor beta chains below, sequenced in a study of blood T cells in healthy people across ages. Primers used in a second PCR of roughly 6 to 11 cycles were a sample-barcoded 5' primer and a J-beta primer mix. TCRdb recomputed calls from the 5' RACE reads with MiXCR, one row per CDR3 protein. This sample yields around 1,900,000 distinct CDR3 sequences, of which about 39% are seen a single time; about 21% belongs to the top ten. The sequenced material came from blood. These receptors came from a human donor in good health.

The gene calls are TRBV6-5 and TRBJ2-7; D gene ambiguous. Germline-derived CDR1 and CDR2 are MNHEY and SVGAGI. Trimming cost V 2 bases and J 2 bases, with 13 bases left between them. The CDR3 runs 15 residues. For the CDR3, the DNA is TGTGCCAGCAGTTACAGTCGACTCAGCACCTACGAGCAGTACTTC. This codes for CASSYSRLSTYEQYF.

This clonotype was detected a few times. The chain uses TRBV6-1 and TRBJ2-3; 8 nucleotides line up with TRBD1. Germline CDR1 and CDR2: MNHNS and SASEGT. V was pared by 8 bases and J by 0 bases, with 4 bases of the junction left unmatched. This CDR3 is 14 amino acids long. The CDR3 DNA follows: TGTGCCAGCGGACAGGGCGTTAGCACAGATACGCAGTATTTT. Amino acids: CASGQGVSTDTQYF.

The V gene is TRBV12-3 or TRBV12-4, the J gene TRBJ1-2; D remains unclear. Trimming cost V 3 bases and J 5 bases, with 13 bases left between them. The CDR3 loop spans 14 amino acids. This CDR3 reads CASSFQSQGYGYTF. CDR3 nucleotides: TGTGCCAGCAGTTTCCAGTCTCAAGGGTATGGCTACACCTTC.

The chain is built from TRBV28 and TRBJ2-3; D might be TRBD1 (6 bases). CDR3 length: 19 amino acids. Germline V gene sequence: CDR1 MDHEN, CDR2 SYDVKM. Trimming removed 6 bases at V and 4 bases at J, with 29 bases between. The CDR3 DNA follows: TGTGCCAGCAGCCCCTCCGGGATGACAGGCCTCAGCGCGCCAGATACGCAGTATTTT. The encoded protein is CASSPSGMTGLSAPDTQYF.

The chain couples TRBV20-1 to TRBJ2-1, with 9 bases matching TRBD2. The junction had 11 bases not matched to a gene; V was cut back by 5 bases and J by 9 bases. The CDR3 runs 14 residues. CDR1 is DFQATT and CDR2 is SNEGSKA in the germline V gene (reference sequence). CDR3 sequence: CSAPRSGGPGEQFF. CDR3 DNA: TGCAGTGCTCCGCGAAGCGGGGGGCCCGGTGAGCAGTTCTTC.

This chain links TRBV6-1 with TRBJ1-1; D is ambiguous. Germline values: CDR1 MNHNS, CDR2 SASEGT. Trimming removed 1 base from V and 4 bases from J, with 4 bases in between. CDR3 length: 12 amino acids. The CDR3 here is CASSEGVTEAFF. In DNA, the CDR3 is TGTGCCAGCAGTGAAGGGGTCACTGAAGCTTTCTTT.

This clonotype was detected a few times. This rearrangement joins TRBV7-2 to TRBJ1-2; the D is unclear. The V end lost 3 bases, the J end lost 3 bases, and 8 bases lay between the germline ends. This CDR3 spans 13 amino acids. The germline V gene encodes CDR1 SGHTA and CDR2 FQGNSA. This CDR3 reads CASSFNNDYGYTF. Here the CDR3 DNA reads TGTGCCAGCAGCTTCAATAATGACTATGGCTACACCTTC.

This clonotype was detected ten times or more. CDR3 DNA: TGTGCCAGCAGTCCGTTCACAGATACGCAGTATTTT. It is translated as CASSPFTDTQYF. The chain uses TRBV27 and TRBJ2-3; D unresolved. CDR1 and CDR2 (germline): MNHEY, SMNVEV (reference sequence). The V end was cut by 5 bases, the J end by 2 bases, with 5 bases between. The CDR3 has 12 residues.

The rearrangement uses TRBV4-3 and TRBJ1-1, with TRBD1 as a possible D gene (6 bases). V gave up 1 base and J gave up 4 bases, with 10 bases separating them. The CDR3 covers 14 residues. Germline V gives CDR1 LGHNA, CDR2 YSLEER. The CDR3 nucleotides read TGCGCCAGCAGCCAAGTAGCAGGGGCCACTGAAGCTTTCTTT. It yields the protein CASSQVAGATEAFF.

The chain joins TRBV7-2 to TRBJ2-1; 8 bases are a match to TRBD2. CDR3 length: 16 residues. Germline CDR1 is SGHTA and CDR2 is FQGNSA. J was trimmed by 7 bases and V by 2 bases; bases with no gene match: 10. This CDR3 is CASSLWAAGAGNEQFF. CDR3 nucleotides: TGTGCCAGCAGCTTATGGGCAGCGGGGGCCGGGAATGAGCAGTTCTTC.

The rearrangement joins TRBV7-2 to TRBJ1-2; D call uncertain. V was trimmed by 1 base and J by 7 bases, leaving 7 bases between them. Germline-derived CDR1 and CDR2 are SGHTA and FQGNSA. The CDR3 length is 12 residues. In nucleotides, the CDR3 is TGTGCCAGCAGCTTAGGGGTTCCTGGCTACACCTTC. Its protein is CASSLGVPGYTF.

This sequence joins TRBV2 and TRBJ1-2, with unresolved D. The ends were cut back, 2 bases at V and 7 bases at J, with 14 bases in the middle. The germline CDR1 and CDR2 sequences are SNHLY and FYNNEI. This CDR3 has 14 amino acids. The CDR3 region is CASSERSSRSGYTF. The CDR3 DNA is TGTGCCAGCAGTGAAAGAAGCTCAAGAAGTGGCTACACCTTC.

This clonotype has more than one count but fewer than ten. The chain links TRBV4-3 to TRBJ1-6; tentative D call: TRBD1 (5 bases). Trimming shortened V by 0 bases and J by 3 bases, and 9 bases separated the two germline ends. Per the germline V gene, CDR1 is LGHNA and CDR2 is YSLEER. The CDR3 is made up of 16 amino acids. The CDR3 nucleotides are TGCGCCAGCAGCCAAGATCGAGGGGTCTATAATTCACCCCTCCACTTT. Translated: CASSQDRGVYNSPLHF.

The V gene is TRBV7-2, the J gene TRBJ2-6, with unresolved D. The CDR3 is 17 residues long. CDR1 and CDR2 (germline): SGHTA, FQGNSA. V lost 0 bases and J lost 0, with 9 bases in between. The CDR3 nucleotides read TGTGCCAGCAGCTTAGCCGGCCACGCCTCTGGGGCCAACGTCCTGACTTTC. Amino acid sequence: CASSLAGHASGANVLTF.

The V gene is TRBV20-1, the J gene TRBJ2-2; D not resolved. The germline gives CDR1 DFQATT, CDR2 SNEGSKA (reference sequence). V lost 6 bases to trimming and J lost 3 bases, with 11 bases between them. This CDR3 spans 13 amino acids. CDR3 loop: CSATVGDTGELFF. As DNA, the CDR3 is TGCAGTGCCACTGTTGGGGACACCGGGGAGCTGTTTTTT.